This entry describes one T cell receptor beta chain. This clonotype was observed a single time. Its specific antigen is unknown. No much larger clone exists at a distance of one base, and base qualities are not known. A single read constitutes weak evidence. Using a constant-region primer and ProtoScript II reverse transcriptase, TCRbeta-specific cDNA was reverse-transcribed from around 500 ng total RNA. Construction of the TCRbeta libraries relied on three nested rounds of multiplex PCR, following a slightly modified ARM-PCR procedure. The first two PCR rounds used multiplex TRBV1-TRBV30 forward primers with a Cbeta reverse primer, each for approximately 11 cycles. A final 25-cycle PCR with Deep VentR polymerase added sample barcodes and Illumina adapters. Before sequencing, amplicons between 200 and 500 bp were purified from gel using a QIAquick gel extraction kit. An Illumina HiSeq 2500 was used to sequence the TCRbeta amplicons with 250-bp paired-end reads. The study's own analysis went as follows. Trimmomatic v0.33 was used to quality-trim the reads, and FLASH v1.2.11 was used to merge paired reads so that full CDR3 sequences could be recovered. MiGEC v1.2.1b assigned V, D and J germline segments to the rearranged TCRbeta sequences. Clonotype statistics and Shannon-Wiener diversity indices were computed with VDJtools v1.0.0. Except for diversity analysis, only the 250 most abundant clonotypes of each sample were used in subsequent analyses to reduce sampling bias. The public reads were reprocessed in TCRdb via fastp at Q25 and MiXCR, keeping in-frame beta chains. Every CDR3 protein is listed once, alongside the most common genes and DNA of its rows. The authors' filters were not applied to this entry. For this sample there are more than 95,000 distinct CDR3 sequences; 82% appear just once. The ten largest clonotypes hold approximately 20% of the sample.

These data come from a study of tumor-infiltrating lymphocytes in primary liver carcinoma (dated by TCRdb to the late 2010s). Study-level background: Hepatocellular carcinoma (four) or combined HCC and intrahepatic cholangiocarcinoma (one) was present in the five patients, who were three men and two women aged 30 to 69 years. The study combined TCRbeta repertoire sequencing, expression microarrays and whole-exome sequencing across five regions of each liver tumor, with adjacent normal tissue and blood. Samples yielded roughly 3.5 to 7.13 million productive TCRbeta reads; read depth did not differ significantly between tissue types. The tumors of the five patients were staged as T1-T3 N0M0, with maximum diameters ranging from roughly 4.2 to 10 cm. Agilent mRNA microarray profiling was performed on the roughly 25 tumor region samples to relate TCRbeta repertoire diversity to the local molecular phenotype. A total of roughly 35 specimens from 5 patients went through TCRbeta repertoire sequencing, namely 25 tumor regions, 5 adjacent noncancerous liver tissues and 5 peripheral blood samples. High reproducibility was observed for the technical replicate repertoires, with mean shared-clone rates about 0.89 and correlation coefficients above 0.95. Beyond this particular receptor, the publication reports: Comparison of CD4+ and CD8+ T cell repertoires was precluded by the use of bulk unsorted samples. Because sequencing covered only the TCR beta chain and unpaired alpha chains were not captured, true repertoire diversity is likely underestimated. Consistent with antigen-driven expansion, pairs of tumor regions showed higher repertoire overlap (mean around 36%) than either tumor-adjacent pairs (approximately 17%) or tumor-blood pairs (roughly 14%). Only about 8-24% of top clones were present in all five regions of a tumor, suggesting spatial heterogeneity of tumor-infiltrating T cells. The study included only five patients, and the authors note findings should be validated in a larger study. A significantly larger repertoire fraction was made up by the top 250 clones in tumors than in blood (p = 0.039).

Total RNA and DNA were co-extracted without cell sorting from around 20-30 mg of bulk tissue using the AllPrep DNA/RNA mini kit. Between late 2015 and early 2016, about five patients in China with histopathologically diagnosed primary liver carcinoma had their tumors surgically resected. Chronic HBV infection was present in the patients, and the patients were treatment-naive at sampling. Five spatially separated regions were sampled per tumor: superior, inferior, left-lateral and right-lateral poles, plus the tumor centre. More than 80% viable tumor cells were found by histology in every tumor sample. Fresh tumor and adjacent tissue pieces were bisected, with one half stored in RNAlater at -80 degrees C and the other half sent for histology. Reading from cysteine to phenylalanine, the CDR3 counts 13 amino acids. The retained sequence is limited to the CDR3, 39 bases, with the frame set at the first base. V trim: 9 bases; J trim: 5 bases; unmatched bases: 8.

This receptor chain uses TRBV12-3 or TRBV12-4 and TRBJ2-5, and TRBD1 matches 8 of the central bases. The sequenced material came from liver tumor tissue from sampling region 3. According to the study, the label for this sample's cell subset or site signals: tumor region T3, left-lateral pole. The source of this sequence is a middle-aged man with primary liver carcinoma and hepatitis B virus infection. The base sequence is TGTGCCAGTAGCATGACAGGGGCGGAGACCCAGTACTTC. This translates into CASSMTGAETQYF.